A selection of T cell receptor beta chains follows, all from one sample in a study of T cells in Graves' hyperthyroidism and ophthalmopathy. TCRdb processed the multiplex PCR reads anew with MiXCR; each CDR3 protein has one entry. The table includes hundreds of thousands of distinct CDR3 sequences, 30% to 40% detected once. The sequenced sample was blood. Receptor source: a woman in her forties with Graves' hyperthyroidism. Both conserved end residues are part of each CDR3. A D gene is named only where the DNA matches it firmly. Rows may omit the clone size; those that give it use once, few, many or a size class.

V: TRBV7-9
J: TRBJ1-5
D: TRBD1
size: -
CDR3: CASSYGQGSGQPQHF
DNA: TGTGCCAGCAGCTACGGACAGGGGTCAGGTCAGCCCCAGCATTTT

V: TRBV24-1
J: TRBJ2-5
D: TRBD2
size: -
CDR3: CATSPWGGFQETQYF
DNA: TGTGCCACCAGTCCCTGGGGGGGATTTCAGGAGACCCAGTACTTC

V: TRBV10-2
J: TRBJ1-1
D: -
size: few
CDR3: CASRARVEAFF
DNA: TGCGCCAGCAGGGCCAGGGTCGAAGCTTTCTTT

V: TRBV27
J: TRBJ1-5
D: -
size: few
CDR3: CASSPTNQPQHF
DNA: TGTGCCAGCAGTCCGACTAATCAGCCCCAGCATTTT

V: TRBV7-9
J: TRBJ1-1
D: -
size: -
CDR3: CASSPPYMNTEAFF
DNA: TGTGCCAGCTCACCACCATACATGAACACTGAAGCTTTCTTT

V: TRBV10-3
J: TRBJ1-4
D: TRBD1
size: few
CDR3: CAIRTGLGEKLFF
DNA: TGTGCCATCAGGACAGGGCTCGGGGAAAAACTGTTTTTT

V: TRBV15
J: TRBJ2-5
D: -
size: many
CDR3: CATSRDLGTQETQYF
DNA: TGTGCCACCAGCAGAGATCTAGGGACCCAAGAGACCCAGTACTTC

V: TRBV28
J: TRBJ1-5
D: -
size: -
CDR3: CASSLTWDEQPQHF
DNA: TGTGCCAGCAGTTTAACCTGGGATGAGCAGCCCCAGCATTTT

V: TRBV6-5
J: TRBJ1-2
D: TRBD1
size: many
CDR3: CASRPGQGGSGYTF
DNA: TGTGCCAGCAGACCCGGACAGGGAGGCAGCGGCTACACCTTC

V: TRBV5-6
J: TRBJ2-7
D: TRBD2
size: -
CDR3: CASSYGLAGEGYEQYF
DNA: TGTGCCAGCAGCTACGGACTAGCGGGAGAAGGCTACGAGCAGTACTTC

V: TRBV5-1
J: TRBJ1-2
D: -
size: few
CDR3: CASSLAPGTGYTF
DNA: TGTGCCAGCAGCTTGGCGCCAGGAACTGGCTACACCTTC

V: TRBV19
J: TRBJ1-4
D: TRBD1
size: -
CDR3: CASSIIREGTGATNEKLFF
DNA: TGTGCCAGTAGTATCATTAGGGAGGGGACAGGGGCAACTAATGAAAAACTGTTTTTT

V: TRBV5-1
J: TRBJ2-2
D: TRBD2
size: few
CDR3: CASSLIGTRFGELFF
DNA: TGCGCCAGCAGCTTGATCGGGACTAGATTCGGGGAGCTGTTTTTT

V: TRBV19
J: TRBJ1-2
D: TRBD1
size: -
CDR3: CAGRSRDRPNHGYTF
DNA: TGTGCCGGTAGGTCAAGGGACAGGCCTAACCATGGCTACACCTTC

V: TRBV20-1
J: TRBJ2-7
D: -
size: many
CDR3: CSARATGTSYEQYF
DNA: TGCAGTGCTAGAGCGACAGGGACTTCCTACGAGCAGTACTTC

V: TRBV7-8
J: TRBJ1-1
D: -
size: -
CDR3: CASSQEKGRAFF
DNA: TGCGCCAGCAGCCAAGAAAAGGGGAGGGCTTTCTTT

V: TRBV7-2
J: TRBJ1-6
D: -
size: many
CDR3: CASSEVMGPNSPLHF
DNA: TGTGCCAGCAGCGAGGTGATGGGGCCTAATTCACCCCTCCACTTT

V: TRBV28
J: TRBJ2-5
D: -
size: many
CDR3: CASSLGKTQYF
DNA: TGTGCCAGCAGTTTAGGGAAGACCCAGTACTTC

V: TRBV12-3/TRBV12-4
J: TRBJ1-1
D: -
size: -
CDR3: CASSQGRGGAFF
DNA: TGTGCCAGCAGTCAGGGGCGGGGGGGAGCTTTCTTT

V: TRBV19
J: TRBJ2-2
D: -
size: -
CDR3: CASSQGSGFANTGELFF
DNA: TGTGCCAGTAGTCAGGGGTCAGGCTTCGCGAACACCGGGGAGCTGTTTTTT

V: TRBV6-5
J: TRBJ1-1
D: -
size: -
CDR3: CASSQKGRRAFF
DNA: TGTGCCAGCAGCCAAAAAGGGCGGCGGGCCTTTTTT

V: TRBV6-1
J: TRBJ2-6
D: TRBD1
size: -
CDR3: CASREGARGANVLTF
DNA: TGTGCCAGCAGAGAGGGGGCACGTGGGGCCAACGTCCTGACTTTC

V: TRBV6-5
J: TRBJ2-7
D: -
size: -
CDR3: CASSYSIDYEQYF
DNA: TGTGCCAGCAGTTACTCGATAGACTACGAGCAGTACTTC

V: TRBV27
J: TRBJ1-1
D: -
size: few
CDR3: CASIQGTEAFF
DNA: TGTGCCAGCATCCAGGGTACCGAAGCTTTCTTT

V: TRBV19
J: TRBJ1-2
D: -
size: many
CDR3: CASSIESPSGYTF
DNA: TGTGCCAGTAGTATAGAGTCCCCGAGCGGCTACACCTTC

V: TRBV5-1
J: TRBJ1-1
D: TRBD1
size: -
CDR3: CASSQDPGQGFAEAFF
DNA: TGCGCCAGCAGCCAAGATCCGGGACAGGGATTCGCTGAAGCTTTCTTT

V: TRBV24-1
J: TRBJ1-5
D: -
size: -
CDR3: CATSSTQGFSNQPQHF
DNA: TGTGCCACCAGTTCAACTCAGGGATTTAGCAATCAGCCCCAGCATTTT

V: TRBV4-1
J: TRBJ1-1
D: -
size: many
CDR3: CASSLQQGENTEAFF
DNA: TGCGCCAGCAGCCTGCAACAGGGAGAGAACACTGAAGCTTTCTTT

V: TRBV10-2
J: TRBJ1-2
D: -
size: -
CDR3: CASSEQWAENPYGYTF
DNA: TGCGCCAGCAGTGAGCAGTGGGCAGAAAACCCCTATGGCTACACCTTC

V: TRBV19
J: TRBJ2-2
D: -
size: -
CDR3: CASSISTRRELFF
DNA: TGTGCCAGTAGTATATCGACTCGAAGGGAGCTGTTTTTT

V: TRBV9
J: TRBJ2-2
D: -
size: few
CDR3: CATRGGTGELFF
DNA: TGTGCCACCAGGGGCGGGACCGGGGAGCTGTTTTTT

V: TRBV5-4
J: TRBJ1-2
D: -
size: -
CDR3: CASSLRGTTYGYTF
DNA: TGTGCCAGCAGCTTGCGAGGGACCACTTATGGCTACACCTTC

V: TRBV28
J: TRBJ2-5
D: -
size: few
CDR3: CASVRRGPKYQETQYF
DNA: TGTGCCAGCGTTAGGAGGGGCCCTAAGTACCAAGAGACCCAGTACTTC

V: TRBV5-1
J: TRBJ1-2
D: TRBD1
size: few
CDR3: CASSPGTGGVSSYGYTF
DNA: TGCGCCAGCAGCCCAGGGACAGGGGGCGTTTCCTCCTATGGCTACACCTTC

V: TRBV24-1
J: TRBJ2-5
D: -
size: many
CDR3: CATSDLGGGESQETQYF
DNA: TGTGCCACCAGTGACCTAGGAGGGGGGGAGAGCCAAGAGACCCAGTACTTC

V: TRBV7-2
J: TRBJ2-7
D: -
size: many
CDR3: CASSLVPNGFLYEQYF
DNA: TGTGCCAGCAGCTTAGTGCCCAATGGGTTTCTTTACGAGCAGTACTTC

V: TRBV24-1
J: TRBJ2-1
D: TRBD1
size: -
CDR3: CATSVADRVANEQFF
DNA: TGTGCCACCAGTGTCGCGGACAGGGTCGCGAATGAGCAGTTCTTC

V: TRBV9
J: TRBJ1-6
D: TRBD1
size: many
CDR3: CASSAKGAEGSPLHF
DNA: TGTGCCAGCAGCGCCAAGGGGGCTGAGGGTTCACCCCTCCACTTT

V: TRBV12-3/TRBV12-4
J: TRBJ1-3
D: -
size: few
CDR3: CASSYDPGNTIYF
DNA: TGTGCCAGCAGTTACGACCCGGGGAACACCATATATTTT

V: TRBV19
J: TRBJ1-5
D: -
size: many
CDR3: CASKGGVGNQPQHF
DNA: TGTGCCAGTAAAGGGGGAGTAGGGAATCAGCCCCAGCATTTT

V: TRBV10-2
J: TRBJ1-1
D: TRBD1
size: few
CDR3: CASSLTLGQTNTEAFF
DNA: TGCGCCAGCAGCCTCACCCTGGGACAGACGAACACTGAAGCTTTCTTT

V: TRBV12-3/TRBV12-4
J: TRBJ1-2
D: -
size: many
CDR3: CASSPPPPGHNYGYTF
DNA: TGTGCCAGCAGCCCCCCACCCCCAGGGCACAACTATGGCTACACCTTC

V: TRBV9
J: TRBJ1-1
D: -
size: -
CDR3: CASSVDGVNTEAFF
DNA: TGTGCCAGCAGCGTAGATGGGGTTAACACTGAAGCTTTCTTT

V: TRBV7-2
J: TRBJ2-5
D: TRBD2
size: -
CDR3: CASTLRGLAGETQYF
DNA: TGTGCCAGCACCCTAAGGGGCCTAGCGGGAGAGACCCAGTACTTC

V: TRBV10-3
J: TRBJ1-1
D: -
size: many
CDR3: CAISTGMNTEAFF
DNA: TGTGCCATCAGTACAGGGATGAACACTGAAGCTTTCTTT

V: TRBV7-9
J: TRBJ1-4
D: -
size: -
CDR3: CASSLPGTNEKLFF
DNA: TGTGCCAGCAGCTTACCAGGGACTAATGAAAAACTGTTTTTT

V: TRBV7-9
J: TRBJ1-1
D: -
size: many
CDR3: CASSGPRGTEAFF
DNA: TGTGCCAGCAGCGGGCCCCGGGGCACTGAAGCTTTCTTT

V: TRBV29-1
J: TRBJ2-5
D: TRBD2
size: -
CDR3: CSLGPGRETQYF
DNA: TGCAGCCTGGGACCCGGGAGGGAGACCCAGTACTTC

V: TRBV10-3
J: TRBJ1-5
D: -
size: -
CDR3: CAISEVAGYQPQHF
DNA: TGTGCCATCAGTGAGGTAGCGGGGTATCAGCCCCAGCATTTT

V: TRBV20-1
J: TRBJ1-2
D: TRBD1
size: -
CDR3: CSARPGLRGPWPPRLLFLYGYTF
DNA: TGCAGTGCTAGGCCGGGGCTGAGGGGGCCCTGGCCCCCTAGACTTCTCTTCCTCTATGGCTACACCTTC

V: TRBV6-5
J: TRBJ1-1
D: -
size: few
CDR3: CASSYWGSEMNTEAFF
DNA: TGTGCCAGCAGTTACTGGGGCAGCGAGATGAACACTGAAGCTTTCTTT

V: TRBV5-4
J: TRBJ2-7
D: -
size: few
CDR3: CASSTTSLREQYF
DNA: TGTGCCAGCAGCACGACTAGTCTTCGGGAGCAGTACTTC

V: TRBV20-1
J: TRBJ2-5
D: -
size: -
CDR3: CSAPGSRETQYF
DNA: TGCAGTGCTCCAGGGAGTCGGGAGACCCAGTACTTC

V: TRBV10-3
J: TRBJ1-5
D: -
size: -
CDR3: CAIRGNSNQPQHF
DNA: TGTGCCATACGGGGGAATAGCAATCAGCCCCAGCATTTT

V: TRBV24-1
J: TRBJ1-2
D: -
size: many
CDR3: CATSDGDERNRGYTF
DNA: TGTGCCACCAGTGATGGGGACGAAAGAAATCGGGGCTACACCTTC

V: TRBV5-1
J: TRBJ2-6
D: TRBD1
size: many
CDR3: CASSYLRGPSEDTGANVLTF
DNA: TGCGCCAGCAGCTACCTTAGGGGGCCCAGTGAGGACACAGGGGCCAACGTCCTGACTTTC

V: TRBV12-5
J: TRBJ2-2
D: -
size: -
CDR3: CASGPPDGTGELFF
DNA: TGTGCTAGTGGTCCCCCCGACGGCACCGGGGAGCTGTTTTTT